A single sample is the source of the 25 T cell receptor beta chains below, sequenced in a study of blood T cell repertoires in COVID-19. Profiled with immunoSEQ multiplex PCR; TCRdb holds only in-frame clones, not every one. The table has some 70,000 clones, just over 85% seen once. Sequenced sample: peripheral blood. The receptors come from a woman aged 55 to 70 with acute or convalescent COVID-19.

This clone was observed once. This chain uses TRBV14 with TRBJ2-1, with D possibly TRBD2 on 6 matching bases. V lost 6 bases, J lost 8 bases, and 17 bases lay in between. There are 14 residues in the CDR3. CDR1 is SGHDN, CDR2 FVKESK, per germline. The CDR3 loop is CASSPGRGLYEQFF. As DNA, the CDR3 is TGTGCCAGCAGTCCGGGGCGGGGACTTTATGAGCAGTTCTTC.

This clone was seen just once. The rearrangement uses TRBV2 and TRBJ2-1; 11 nucleotides agree with TRBD2. Germline-derived CDR1 and CDR2 are SNHLY and FYNNEI. CDR3 length equals 16 residues. V shed 8 bases and J 3 bases; nucleotides not matched to a gene: 9. CDR3 in DNA: TGTGCCAGCCGGAGTTTAGCGGGAGGGAACTACAATGAGCAGTTCTTC. It is translated as CASRSLAGGNYNEQFF.

V and J are TRBV19 and TRBJ1-2; D uncertain. Trimming shortened V by 5 bases and J by 6 bases, and 13 bases separated the two germline ends. The V gene's germline CDR1 is LNHDA and CDR2 SQIVND (reference sequence). This CDR3 region has 13 residues. CDR3 coding DNA: TGTGCCAGTAGTGACCGGGAGAGTAATGGCTACACCTTC. This codes for CASSDRESNGYTF.

The chain recombines TRBV4-1 with TRBJ2-1; 10 bases align to TRBD2. In germline, CDR1 is MGHRA, CDR2 YSYEKL. This CDR3 region has 16 residues. V lost 5 bases and J lost 4; bases outside the gene matches: 8. In nucleotides, the CDR3 is TGCGCCAGCAGCTCCCCGGGACTAGCGCAATACAATGAGCAGTTCTTC. The encoded protein is CASSSPGLAQYNEQFF.

Concerning this clone: At the DNA level, this CDR3 is encoded by other sequences in the same sample as well. This rearrangement joins TRBV9 to TRBJ1-2; D may be TRBD1 (5 bases). The germline V and J ends were trimmed by 0 bases and 2 bases, with 11 bases remaining between them. The CDR3 runs to 15 residues. Germline-derived CDR1 and CDR2 are SGDLS and YYNGEE. The CDR3 is CASSVAGRDNYGYTF. Written as DNA, the CDR3 is TGTGCCAGCAGCGTAGCTGGGAGGGACAACTATGGCTACACCTTC.

This clone is a singleton in its sample. The V call is TRBV25-1, the J call TRBJ1-3; perhaps TRBD1 as D (5 bases). V shed 3 bases and J shed 4 bases, with 16 bases lying between them. The CDR3 length is 16 residues. Germline V gene data show CDR1 as MGHDK and CDR2 as SYGVNS. The CDR3: CASSEGQGRAGNTIYF. CDR3 sequence (DNA): TGTGCCAGCAGTGAGGGGCAGGGAAGGGCCGGAAACACCATATATTTT.

This clone occurred a few times. The gene calls are TRBV10-1 and TRBJ2-1, with 8 bases matching TRBD1. Germline V gene lookup returns CDR1 WNHNN and CDR2 SYGVQD (reference sequence). The CDR3 is 13 amino acids. V was pared by 1 base and J by 7 bases, with 0 bases of the junction left unmatched. In nucleotides, the CDR3 is TGCGCCAGCAGTGAGTACAGGGGGAATGAGCAGTTCTTC. This translates into CASSEYRGNEQFF.

The chain carries TRBV6-2 or TRBV6-3 and TRBJ2-2; tentative D call: TRBD2 (5 bases). CDR1 is MNHEY, CDR2 SVGEGT, per germline. This CDR3 region has 14 residues. Trimming shortened V by 6 bases and J by 3 bases, and 11 bases separated the two germline ends. DNA for the CDR3: TGTGCCAGCAGCCCCCACGGGGACACCGGGGAGCTGTTTTTT. This encodes CASSPHGDTGELFF.

The chain is built from TRBV19 and TRBJ2-7; possibly TRBD2 for D (6 bases). This CDR3 comprises 13 residues. Trimming took 4 bases from V and 8 from J, leaving 15 bases between them. In germline, CDR1 is LNHDA, CDR2 SQIVND (reference sequence). CDR3 sequence: CASSNRDSRQQYF. DNA of the CDR3: TGTGCCAGTAGTAACCGGGACTCTAGACAGCAGTACTTC.

The J gene is TRBJ1-6, the V gene TRBV28; 8 nucleotides line up with TRBD1. The CDR3 covers 17 residues. After removal of 7 bases from V and 8 bases from J, the junction contained 16 bases not matched to a gene. Germline V gene data show CDR1 as MDHEN and CDR2 as SYDVKM. The CDR3 protein is CASNYPATGDKYSPLHF. In DNA, the CDR3 is TGTGCCAGCAACTACCCCGCGACAGGGGACAAATATTCACCCCTCCACTTT.

This chain uses TRBV24-1 with TRBJ2-3; TRBD2 matches 9 bases. This CDR3 region has 15 residues. V lost 4 bases, J lost 3 bases, and 4 bases stayed unmatched. Germline CDR1 reads KGHDR; CDR2 reads SFDVKD. CDR3 region: CATSDRTSVTDTQYF. CDR3 nucleotide sequence: TGTGCCACCAGTGACCGGACTAGCGTGACAGATACGCAGTATTTT.

The CDR3 is CASRGTGIRQPQHF. The CDR3 DNA follows: TGTGCCAGCAGAGGGACAGGGATAAGGCAGCCCCAGCATTTT. The chain joins TRBV2 to TRBJ1-5; 9 bases map to TRBD1. CDR1 and CDR2 from the germline V gene are SNHLY and FYNNEI. The junction had 7 bases not matched to a gene; V was cut back by 6 bases and J by 7 bases. The CDR3 is made up of 14 amino acids. Based on the CDR3 plus reference TRBV2 and TRBJ1-5, the full variable domain is EPEVTQTPSHQVTQMGQEVILRCVPISNHLYFYWYRQILGQKVEFLVSFYNNEISEKSEIFDDQFSVERPDGSNFTLKIRSTKLEDSAMYFCASRGTGIRQPQHFGDGTRLSIL.

The chain links TRBV30 to TRBJ1-5; D is ambiguous. Looked up from germline, CDR1 is GTSNPN and CDR2 is SVGIG (reference sequence). The CDR3 is 13 residues long. The V end was cut by 0 bases, the J end by 3 bases, with 6 bases between. The CDR3 coding sequence is TGTGCCTGGAGTGTGAGAAACAATCAGCCCCAGCATTTT. It specifies CAWSVRNNQPQHF.

This rearrangement joins TRBV9 to TRBJ1-2; a weak D match, TRBD1 (6 bases). CDR1 is SGDLS and CDR2 is YYNGEE in the germline V gene. There are 14 residues in the CDR3. Trimming cost V 0 bases and J 5 bases, with 11 bases left between them. The CDR3 region has the DNA TGTGCCAGCAGCGTAGGTGACAGGATGTATGGCTACACCTTC. Amino acids: CASSVGDRMYGYTF. The whole variable domain, filled in from reference TRBV9 and TRBJ1-2, reads DSGVTQTPKHLITATGQRVTLRCSPRSGDLSVYWYQQSLDQGLQFLIQYYNGEERAKGNILERFSAQQFPDLHSELNLSSLELGDSALYFCASSVGDRMYGYTFGSGTRLTVV.

The chain is built from TRBV2 and TRBJ1-2, with 10 bases matching TRBD1. The CDR3 has 14 amino acids. Per germline, CDR1 SNHLY and CDR2 FYNNEI. The J segment lost 4 bases and the V segment lost 4 bases, leaving 3 bases of the junction unmatched. The CDR3 region is CASSGDRGGYGYTF. DNA for the CDR3: TGTGCCAGCAGTGGGGACAGGGGTGGCTATGGCTACACCTTC. Using reference TRBV2 and TRBJ1-2 for the parts outside the CDR3, the full variable domain is EPEVTQTPSHQVTQMGQEVILRCVPISNHLYFYWYRQILGQKVEFLVSFYNNEISEKSEIFDDQFSVERPDGSNFTLKIRSTKLEDSAMYFCASSGDRGGYGYTFGSGTRLTVV.

This chain's CDR3 is CASSLLALSGGTHEKLFF. The CDR3 region has the DNA TGTGCCAGCAGTTTATTAGCACTGAGTGGCGGTACCCATGAAAAACTGTTTTTT. The chain has TRBV27 and TRBJ1-4; D call uncertain. V was clipped by 1 base and J by 6 bases, with 21 bases between them. The CDR3 runs 18 residues. Germline-derived CDR1 and CDR2 are MNHEY and SMNVEV (reference sequence).

This clone was observed once. The chain has TRBV2 and TRBJ1-3; TRBD1 matches at 8 bases. The V and J ends lost 5 bases and 0 bases, in that order; junction bases with no gene match: 6. The germline V gene encodes CDR1 SNHLY and CDR2 FYNNEI. CDR3 length: 16 residues. The chain's CDR3 is CASSLSGTGSGNTIYF. Written as DNA, the CDR3 is TGTGCCAGCAGTTTATCCGGGACAGGCTCTGGAAACACCATATATTTT. Together with reference TRBV2 and TRBJ1-3, the CDR3 gives the full variable domain: EPEVTQTPSHQVTQMGQEVILRCVPISNHLYFYWYRQILGQKVEFLVSFYNNEISEKSEIFDDQFSVERPDGSNFTLKIRSTKLEDSAMYFCASSLSGTGSGNTIYFGEGSWLTVV.

This rearrangement joins TRBV3-1 (or the pseudogene TRBV3-2) to TRBJ1-2; D remains ambiguous. Germline V CDR1 and CDR2: LGHDT, YNNKEL (reference sequence). V lost 3 bases and J lost 7, with 9 bases in between. This CDR3 contains 12 residues. The CDR3 bases are TGTGCCAGCAGCCACCGGGGTGCTGGCTACACCTTC. Amino acid sequence: CASSHRGAGYTF.

This clone is a singleton in its sample. V gene TRBV4-2 combines with J gene TRBJ1-3, with D perhaps matching TRBD1 (5 bases). The germline V and J ends were trimmed by 4 bases and 11 bases, with 15 bases remaining between them. The germline gives CDR1 LGHNA, CDR2 YNFKEQ. This CDR3 region has 13 residues. CDR3 region: CASSRGTVGPIYF. As DNA, the CDR3 is TGTGCCAGCAGCCGCGGGACCGTCGGACCCATATATTTT.

The chain joins TRBV27 to TRBJ2-7, with 11 bases matching TRBD2. CDR1 and CDR2 from the germline V gene are MNHEY and SMNVEV (reference sequence). The ends lost 4 bases at V and 7 bases at J; junction bases unmatched: 6. The CDR3 is made up of 14 amino acids. The CDR3 bases are TGTGCCAGCAGTTCTTTAGCGGGAGGGCTTGAGCAGTACTTC. Protein product: CASSSLAGGLEQYF.

This clone was seen only once. CDR3: CASSLRGTNTEAFF. As DNA, the CDR3 is TGTGCCAGCTCACTACGGGGAACAAACACTGAAGCTTTCTTT. This chain links TRBV18 with TRBJ1-1; D remains ambiguous. The CDR3 sequence is 14 residues long. V lost 4 bases, J lost 2 bases, and 11 bases lay in between. In germline, CDR1 is KGHSH, CDR2 LQKENI. Full variable domain (remainder filled in from reference TRBV18 and TRBJ1-1): NAGVMQNPRHLVRRRGQEARLRCSPMKGHSHVYWYRQLPEEGLKFMVYLQKENIIDESGMPKERFSAEFPKEGPSILRIQQVVRGDSAAYFCASSLRGTNTEAFFGQGTRLTVV.

This chain joins TRBV30 and TRBJ1-2, with D maybe TRBD1 (5 bases). Trimming stripped 5 bases from V and 3 bases from J, with 19 bases between. CDR3 length: 15 residues. CDR1 GTSNPN and CDR2 SVGIG come from the germline V gene (reference sequence). CDR3 in amino acids: CAWHRRGRGDYGYTF. The CDR3 region has the DNA TGTGCCTGGCATCGGCGGGGCCGTGGGGACTATGGCTACACCTTC.

Only a few counts were recorded for this clone. This rearrangement joins TRBV12-5 to TRBJ1-2; 8 nucleotides agree with TRBD1. The CDR3 extends over 16 amino acids. The germline V gene has CDR1 LGHNT and CDR2 FRNRAP. V lost 4 bases and J lost 4; bases outside the gene matches: 11. CDR3 protein: CASGSPPGQEFYGYTF. CDR3 nucleotide sequence: TGTGCTAGTGGTTCACCACCGGGACAGGAATTCTATGGCTACACCTTC.

This CDR3 reads CASSLYAENSPLHF. In DNA form, the CDR3 reads TGTGCCAGCAGTCTTTACGCGGAGAATTCACCCCTCCACTTT. This chain uses TRBV6-5 with TRBJ1-6; D is undetermined. V shed 5 bases and J shed 7 bases, with 12 bases lying between them. The CDR3 length is 14 residues. Germline V gene data show CDR1 as MNHEY and CDR2 as SVGAGI.

The chain has TRBV7-2 and TRBJ2-7; 13 positions agree with TRBD2. The CDR3 spans 15 residues. Trimming removed 5 bases from V and 6 bases from J; junction bases left unmatched: 7. Germline V gene lookup returns CDR1 SGHTA and CDR2 FQGNSA. Here the CDR3 reads CASSLLAGGPGEQYF. CDR3 coding DNA: TGTGCCAGCAGCCTACTAGCGGGGGGGCCGGGCGAGCAGTACTTC.